What follows is one T cell receptor (beta chain) and its context. Other DNA sequences in the sample encode the same CDR3. These data are taken from a study of shared clonotypes between healthy human individuals. TCRdb's table, derived via immunoSEQ multiplex PCR, lists solely in-frame clones and lacks some. The top ten hold approximately 1.5% of the sample, which has about a million clones, more than 75% seen once. The CDR3 covers 14 residues. The V end was cut by 4 bases, the J end by 0 bases, with 4 bases between. CDR1 and CDR2 from the germline V gene are SNHLY and FYNNEI. Sequenced sample: memory CD4+ T cells sorted from blood. Described subset: CD45RA-negative fraction. The clonotype comes from a man between 18 and 35 years old in good health. The chain combines TRBV2 with TRBJ2-6; D gene unclear. The CDR3 reads CASSGSSGANVLTF. CDR3 nucleotide sequence: TGTGCCAGCAGTGGGAGCTCTGGGGCCAACGTCCTGACTTTC.